This T cell receptor beta chain was sequenced during a study of shared clonotypes between healthy human individuals. Points from the study as a whole: Sequencing depth was expected to affect clonotype sharing among donors.

As for this clone: Its specificity is unknown.

Cells designated naive CD8 were CD45RO-negative and were positively selected for CCR7, with terminally differentiated effector memory CD45RA+ cells excluded. Trimming at V came to 6 bases and at J to 6 bases, leaving 11 bases not matched to a gene. Germline values: CDR1 MNHEY, CDR2 SMNVEV (reference sequence). This CDR3 has 15 amino acids. Sequencing used immunoSEQ multiplex PCR; TCRdb keeps in-frame clones, though not all of them. The data show about 580,000 clones, 95% to 98% seen once. This chain links TRBV27 with TRBJ1-5; 7 nucleotides agree with TRBD1. The source of this sequence is a man aged 25 to 45 in good health. Sequenced sample: naive CD8+ T cells sorted from blood. DNA for the CDR3: TGTGCCAGCAGCCCGACAGGGTATGGTGGTCAGCCCCAGCATTTT. It specifies CASSPTGYGGQPQHF.